The following is a T cell receptor beta chain sequence with its context. Its antigen remains unknown. Germline CDR1 is KGHDR and CDR2 is SFDVKD. The CDR3 totals 16 residues. With 0 bases clipped from V and 9 bases from J, the junction kept 9 bases outside the gene matches. This entry comes from a study of T cell responses to AZD1222 COVID-19 vaccine. Study observations and caveats: Spike-specific TCR breadth and depth grew following two AZD1222 doses. Samples come after the peak T cell response, not at day 14. Donors, mostly white British, included more females; clonal diversity was possibly underestimated. Nearly half of spike-specific TCRs reportedly go after variant regions that carry no mutations.

Clones were sequenced by immunoSEQ multiplex PCR, and TCRdb holds only the in-frame ones, with some missing. The table shows approximately 210,000 clones, with approximately 90% occurring only once. The source of this sequence is an adult who received the AZD1222 COVID-19 vaccine. The specimen was peripheral blood, collected 28 days after the second AZD1222 dose. This chain uses TRBV24-1 with TRBJ2-1, with 8 bases identical to TRBD1. The CDR3 nucleotides are TGTGCCACCAGTGATTTGGCCCAGGGGGCAGAGGGTGAGCAGTTCTTC. Translation: CATSDLAQGAEGEQFF.